This TCR beta chain was documented in a study of control samples from healthy donors and cancer patients. This CDR3 has 15 amino acids. The germline gives CDR1 MDHEN, CDR2 SYDVKM. With V trimmed by 3 bases and J by 6 bases, 5 bases remained unmatched. Profiled with immunoSEQ multiplex PCR; TCRdb holds only in-frame clones, not every one. The top ten clones hold about a tenth of a sample with approximately 46,000 clones, approximately 87% of them seen once. Input material: PBMCs. This receptor was obtained from a woman aged 55 to 70 with lung cancer. The chain couples TRBV28 to TRBJ2-3; 11 nucleotides match TRBD1. CDR3 sequence reads: CASSLGGTGGDTQYF. Here the CDR3 DNA reads TGTGCCAGCAGTTTGGGGGGGACAGGGGGTGATACGCAGTATTTT.